The 5 T cell receptor beta chains below come from one sample, sequenced in a study of blood T cell repertoires in COVID-19 (dated by TCRdb to between 2020 and 2021). To prepare the library, the immunoSEQ multiplex PCR assay was applied. TCRdb limited this immuneACCESS table to in-frame rearrangements with V and J called. A share of clones is missing; checked studies link under half to unresolved V genes, and the rest is unexplained. The sample table holds 150,000 or so clones, of which roughly 82% were seen once. The top ten hold roughly 9.8% of the sample. Material: peripheral blood. These receptors all come from a woman aged 50 to 60 with acute or convalescent COVID-19.

The rearrangement links TRBV28 to TRBJ2-1; D is unresolved. V gave up 2 bases and J gave up 4 bases, with 3 bases separating them. There are 12 residues in the CDR3. CDR1 is MDHEN and CDR2 is SYDVKM in the germline V gene. The CDR3 reads CASSLPYNEQFF. Written as DNA, the CDR3 is TGTGCCAGCAGTTTACCATACAATGAGCAGTTCTTC.

This clone was recorded only once. The chain carries TRBV5-1 and TRBJ2-7; D perhaps matches TRBD2 (5 bases). This CDR3 is built from 14 residues. Germline CDR1 is SGHRS and CDR2 is YFSETQ. Trimming took off 0 bases at V and 3 bases at J, with 10 bases between the two ends. This CDR3 reads CASSLAGVLYEQYF. CDR3 DNA: TGCGCCAGCAGCTTGGCCGGGGTCCTCTACGAGCAGTACTTC.

This clone occurred a few times. This chain links TRBV7-2 with TRBJ1-3; D might be TRBD1 (6 bases). The germline gives CDR1 SGHTA, CDR2 FQGNSA. The CDR3 consists of 15 residues. V was trimmed by 1 base and J by 0 bases, leaving 7 bases between them. This CDR3 is CASSLGGGSGNTIYF. CDR3 nucleotides: TGTGCCAGCAGCTTAGGAGGGGGCTCTGGAAACACCATATATTTT.

The chain uses TRBV7-9 and TRBJ1-6; 8 bases fit TRBD1. The trim removed 1 base at V and 9 bases at J, leaving 8 bases unmatched. Germline CDR1 reads SEHNR; CDR2 reads FQNEAQ (reference sequence). This CDR3 has 16 residues. The CDR3: CASSLVNYRGSSPLHF. The CDR3 region has the DNA TGTGCCAGCAGCTTAGTTAATTACAGGGGGTCTTCACCCCTCCACTTT.

This clone came up once. The chain has TRBV18 and TRBJ2-2; no reliable D call. The CDR3 runs 16 residues. V was shortened by 0 bases and J by 0 bases, with 8 bases between the two germline ends. The germline V gene encodes CDR1 KGHSH and CDR2 LQKENI. The CDR3 region is CASSPPSVSNTGELFF. The DNA for the CDR3 is TGTGCCAGCTCACCACCTTCAGTGTCGAACACCGGGGAGCTGTTTTTT.